The subject of this entry is one T cell receptor beta chain. One junction end disagrees with the germline gene, perhaps due to a read error. This sample is drawn from a study of blood T cell repertoires in COVID-19. Study background: Acute and convalescent COVID-19 samples came from the United States, Italy and Spain. The cDNA or gDNA used as material had been derived from T cells, B-cell-depleted T cells, or PBMCs.

In the authors' methods: Reference gene primers were amplified, and this amplification served to estimate nucleated cell counts. The table came from immunoSEQ multiplex PCR; TCRdb's copy has only in-frame clones and leaves some out. V and J calls and clone size are copied from that table; D and trimming were computed from the DNA. The repertoire has about 440,000 clones, approximately 90% of them found once; the top ten carry approximately 4.5%. Germline CDR1 reads SNHLY; CDR2 reads FYNNEI. The CDR3 spans 13 residues. The TCR originated in a woman in her 30s with acute or convalescent COVID-19. This rearrangement joins TRBV2 to TRBJ2-5, with 8 bases aligning to TRBD2. The sequenced material came from peripheral blood. The CDR3 reads CASKAHPGGGLNF. The DNA for the CDR3 is TGTGCCAGCAAGGCCCATCCCGGGGGGGGTCTGAACTTC.